The 24 T cell receptor beta chains in this list originate from one sample, sequenced in a study of blood T cell repertoires in COVID-19. The data were produced by immunoSEQ multiplex PCR, yet TCRdb's version contains in-frame clones alone and is incomplete. The sample consists of around 180,000 clones, roughly 77% of them appearing once. Source material: peripheral blood. The receptors here all came from a man between 65 and 85 years old with active or convalescent COVID-19.

The chain uses TRBV14 and TRBJ2-7; no reliable D call. Trimming stripped 1 base from V and 7 bases from J, with 5 bases between. This CDR3 region has 11 residues. Germline CDR1 and CDR2: SGHDN and FVKESK. The DNA of the CDR3 is TGTGCCAGCAGCCAAGTCAGGGAGCAGTACTTC. Its protein product is CASSQVREQYF.

This chain connects TRBV6-5 to TRBJ1-1, with 7 positions matching TRBD1. This CDR3 spans 13 amino acids. Germline values: CDR1 MNHEY, CDR2 SVGAGI. Trimming at V came to 6 bases and at J to 11 bases, leaving 12 bases not matched to a gene. CDR3 loop: CASSDRTGSSAFF. The CDR3 bases are TGTGCCAGCAGCGACAGGACAGGATCGAGCGCTTTCTTT.

The J gene is TRBJ2-5, the V gene TRBV2; 7 bases match TRBD1. V lost 6 bases and J lost 4; bases outside the gene matches: 5. The CDR3 contains 13 residues. Germline lookup yields CDR1 SNHLY and CDR2 FYNNEI. The CDR3 DNA follows: TGTGCCAGCAGCAGGGGGAGTAGAGAGACCCAGTACTTC. It translates to CASSRGSRETQYF.

The genes are TRBV19 and TRBJ1-5; 8 bases agree with TRBD1. V shed 5 bases, J shed 6 bases, and the junction held 9 bases outside the gene matches. The length of the CDR3 is 15 residues. Germline loops: CDR1 LNHDA, CDR2 SQIVND (reference sequence). The CDR3 nucleotides are TGTGCCAGTAGTCCCGGACAGGGAGGGAGTCAGCCCCAGCATTTT. Protein product: CASSPGQGGSQPQHF.

This sequence joins TRBV5-1 and TRBJ2-3; the D gene is possibly TRBD2 (5 bases). The germline V gene encodes CDR1 SGHRS and CDR2 YFSETQ. V lost 8 bases and J lost 3, with 13 bases in between. This CDR3 is built from 13 residues. DNA for the CDR3: TGCGCCAGTTTTTACCCGGGGACAGATACGCAGTATTTT. Amino acids: CASFYPGTDTQYF.

This clone was picked up one time. The chain has TRBV7-9 and TRBJ1-2; 7 bases are shared with TRBD1. Germline CDR1 SEHNR, CDR2 FQNEAQ (reference sequence). Losses at the gene ends were 3 bases for V and 2 bases for J; bases not matched to a gene: 12. This CDR3 is 17 amino acids long. Here the CDR3 reads CASSFPQGVLTNYGYTF. DNA of the CDR3: TGTGCCAGCAGCTTCCCGCAGGGGGTTCTTACCAACTATGGCTACACCTTC. Based on the CDR3 plus reference TRBV7-9 and TRBJ1-2, the full variable domain is DTGVSQNPRHKITKRGQNVTFRCDPISEHNRLYWYRQTLGQGPEFLTYFQNEAQLEKSRLLSDRFSAERPKGSFSTLEIQRTEQGDSAMYLCASSFPQGVLTNYGYTFGSGTRLTVV.

This sequence joins TRBV5-1 and TRBJ1-1; TRBD1 is a possible D gene (6 bases). Germline-derived CDR1 and CDR2 are SGHRS and YFSETQ. The CDR3 runs to 17 residues. V lost 4 bases to trimming and J lost 5 bases, with 24 bases between them. Here the CDR3 reads CASSPLWGGGSETEAFF. The CDR3 nucleotides read TGCGCCAGCAGCCCCCTTTGGGGGGGCGGGAGTGAGACTGAAGCTTTCTTT. The entire variable domain, with the rest obtained from reference TRBV5-1 and TRBJ1-1, is as follows: KAGVTQTPRYLIKTRGQQVTLSCSPISGHRSVSWYQQTPGQGLQFLFEYFSETQRNKGNFPGRFSGRQFSNSRSEMNVSTLELGDSALYLCASSPLWGGGSETEAFFGQGTRLTVV.

The chain is built from TRBV5-8 and TRBJ2-5, with 10 nucleotides matching TRBD2. Per the germline V gene, CDR1 is SGHTS and CDR2 is YDEGEE. This CDR3 spans 15 amino acids. The V segment lost 6 bases and the J segment 1 base; nucleotides outside the gene matches: 6. CDR3 in DNA: TGTGCCAGCACGCCTAGCGGGGGCCTCCAAGAGACCCAGTACTTC. Its protein is CASTPSGGLQETQYF.

V gene TRBV7-2 combines with J gene TRBJ1-3; D not certain. In germline, CDR1 is SGHTA, CDR2 FQGNSA. V shed 1 base and J shed 0 bases, with 16 bases lying between them. The CDR3 is made up of 18 amino acids. The CDR3 protein is CASSLGLVYGDSGNTIYF. The CDR3 bases are TGTGCCAGCAGCTTAGGTCTGGTATACGGAGACTCTGGAAACACCATATATTTT.

The chain employs TRBV30 and TRBJ2-3; tentatively, D is TRBD1 (5 bases). The CDR3 spans 13 residues. Germline-derived CDR1 and CDR2 are GTSNPN and SVGIG (reference sequence). Trimming removed 1 base at V and 4 bases at J, with 9 bases between. CDR3: CAWSGQRSDTQYF. The DNA for the CDR3 is TGTGCCTGGAGTGGACAGAGATCAGATACGCAGTATTTT.

This chain connects TRBV30 to TRBJ2-1; tentative D call: TRBD1 (5 bases). CDR1 GTSNPN and CDR2 SVGIG come from the germline V gene (reference sequence). Trimming stripped 0 bases from V and 15 bases from J, with 15 bases between. This CDR3 spans 12 amino acids. The CDR3, as DNA: TGTGCCTGGAGTGTGGCGGAGTCAGGGCGGTTCTTC. It codes for CAWSVAESGRFF.

The rearrangement joins TRBV7-8 to TRBJ1-2; D is perhaps TRBD1 (5 bases). Trimming removed 5 bases from V and 5 bases from J, with 24 bases in between. The germline V gene has CDR1 SGHVS and CDR2 FQNEAQ. This CDR3 region has 17 residues. CDR3 DNA sequence: TGTGCCAGCAGCCCCACCGTCCGGACAAGAGAGGAGTATGGCTACACCTTC. It yields the protein CASSPTVRTREEYGYTF.

The chain uses TRBV7-2 and TRBJ2-7; the match to TRBD1 covers 10 bases. With V trimmed by 1 base and J by 6 bases, 6 bases remained unmatched. This CDR3 is 15 amino acids long. Germline V CDR1 and CDR2: SGHTA, FQGNSA. CDR3 DNA: TGTGCCAGCAGCTTAGGAGGTGACAGGGGGCTCGAGCAGTACTTC. Its translation is CASSLGGDRGLEQYF.

The CDR3 sequence: CASSPRWRFNEQFF. The DNA of the CDR3 is TGTGCCAGCAGCCCCCGGTGGAGGTTCAATGAGCAGTTCTTC. The chain carries TRBV11-1 and TRBJ2-1; a weak D match, TRBD2 (5 bases). With 5 bases removed from V and 6 bases from J, the gap between germline ends came to 14 bases. In germline, CDR1 is SGHAT, CDR2 FQDESV (reference sequence). The CDR3 runs to 14 residues. Complete variable domain (other parts from reference TRBV11-1 and TRBJ2-1): EAEVAQSPRYKITEKSQAVAFWCDPISGHATLYWYRQILGQGPELLVQFQDESVVDDSQLPKDRFSAERLKGVDSTLKIQPAELGDSAMYLCASSPRWRFNEQFFGPGTRLTVL.

The chain links TRBV5-1 to TRBJ2-1; TRBD2 is a possible D gene (5 bases). Germline lookup yields CDR1 SGHRS and CDR2 YFSETQ. The CDR3 extends over 15 amino acids. Trimming removed 4 bases at V and 2 bases at J, with 13 bases between. This CDR3 is CASSRRSDPYNEQFF. CDR3 DNA sequence: TGCGCCAGCAGCCGCCGTAGCGACCCCTACAATGAGCAGTTCTTC.

V is TRBV4-3 and J is TRBJ1-1; D unresolved. The CDR3 covers 16 residues. The germline V gene has CDR1 LGHNA and CDR2 YSLEER. V lost 5 bases and J 1 base, leaving 17 bases between the germline ends. CDR3 sequence reads: CASSIHVGRENTEAFF. CDR3 sequence (DNA): TGCGCCAGCAGCATTCACGTAGGACGGGAGAACACTGAAGCTTTCTTT.

This chain connects TRBV5-4 to TRBJ2-3; 7 nucleotides line up with TRBD2. This CDR3 is 15 amino acids long. J was trimmed by 6 bases and V by 4 bases; bases with no gene match: 11. CDR1 SGHNT and CDR2 YYREEE come from the germline V gene (reference sequence). The DNA for the CDR3 is TGTGCCAGCAGCCCCCGGGGGGTGGACGCCGATACGCAGTATTTT. Protein product: CASSPRGVDADTQYF.

The J gene is TRBJ2-5, the V gene TRBV5-6; 12 bases line up with TRBD2. The V gene end was trimmed by 4 bases and the J gene end by 1 base; junction bases not matched to a gene: 5. The CDR3 extends over 16 amino acids. CDR1 is SGHDT and CDR2 is YYEEEE in the germline V gene. The CDR3 sequence is CASSAGTSGSQETQYF. Written as DNA, the CDR3 is TGTGCCAGCAGCGCGGGGACTAGCGGGTCCCAAGAGACCCAGTACTTC.

This clone appeared a single time. This rearrangement joins TRBV5-6 to TRBJ2-1; possible D gene TRBD1, 5 bases. Germline V gives CDR1 SGHDT, CDR2 YYEEEE. The V end was cut by 1 base, the J end by 5 bases, with 13 bases between. The length of the CDR3 is 15 residues. CDR3 coding DNA: TGTGCCAGCAGCTTGATGGGGCCGCGGAACAATGAGCAGTTCTTC. It is translated as CASSLMGPRNNEQFF. Based on the CDR3 plus reference TRBV5-6 and TRBJ2-1, the full variable domain is DAGVTQSPTHLIKTRGQQVTLRCSPKSGHDTVSWYQQALGQGPQFIFQYYEEEERQRGNFPDRFSGHQFPNYSSELNVNALLLGDSALYLCASSLMGPRNNEQFFGPGTRLTVL.

CDR3 loop: CASSPLFSGSYEQYF. In DNA, the CDR3 is TGTGCCAGTAGTCCCCTTTTCTCCGGGTCCTACGAGCAGTACTTC. The gene calls are TRBV19 and TRBJ2-7; D not resolved. The CDR3 runs to 15 residues. The germline gives CDR1 LNHDA, CDR2 SQIVND (reference sequence). V was cut by 5 bases and J by 1 base, with 15 bases left in between.

CDR3 residues: CASSQQGTETYGYTF. For the CDR3, the DNA is TGTGCCAGTAGTCAGCAGGGGACAGAGACCTATGGCTACACCTTC. The genes are TRBV19 and TRBJ1-2, with 7 bases identical to TRBD1. Looked up from germline, CDR1 is LNHDA and CDR2 is SQIVND (reference sequence). The CDR3 is 15 amino acids. The ends lost 5 bases at V and 4 bases at J; junction bases unmatched: 10.

This clone has just a few counts. V is TRBV3-1 (or the pseudogene TRBV3-2) and J is TRBJ2-4, with D possibly matching TRBD2 (6 bases). The CDR3 spans 18 residues. V was clipped by 0 bases and J by 7 bases, with 22 bases between them. Germline lookup yields CDR1 LGHDT and CDR2 YNNKEL (reference sequence). This CDR3 reads CASSQDPQLDRAGNIQYF. The CDR3 region has the DNA TGTGCCAGCAGCCAAGATCCCCAACTAGATAGGGCGGGGAACATTCAGTACTTC.

This clone was found once. V is TRBV12-3 or TRBV12-4 and J is TRBJ1-3; TRBD1 aligns across 7 bases. Germline trimming cut 8 bases from V and 2 bases from J; bases unmatched to any gene: 0. The CDR3 runs to 12 residues. Written as DNA, the CDR3 is TGTGCCAGCGACAGGGCTGGAAACACCATATATTTT. This encodes CASDRAGNTIYF.

This rearrangement joins TRBV24-1 to TRBJ1-2, with a weak D call TRBD1 (6 bases). The V end was cut by 4 bases, the J end by 2 bases, with 10 bases between. From germline, CDR1 is KGHDR and CDR2 SFDVKD. The CDR3 is 14 amino acids. CDR3 amino acids: CATSDSDRNYGYTF. DNA for the CDR3: TGTGCCACCAGTGACTCGGACAGAAACTATGGCTACACCTTC.